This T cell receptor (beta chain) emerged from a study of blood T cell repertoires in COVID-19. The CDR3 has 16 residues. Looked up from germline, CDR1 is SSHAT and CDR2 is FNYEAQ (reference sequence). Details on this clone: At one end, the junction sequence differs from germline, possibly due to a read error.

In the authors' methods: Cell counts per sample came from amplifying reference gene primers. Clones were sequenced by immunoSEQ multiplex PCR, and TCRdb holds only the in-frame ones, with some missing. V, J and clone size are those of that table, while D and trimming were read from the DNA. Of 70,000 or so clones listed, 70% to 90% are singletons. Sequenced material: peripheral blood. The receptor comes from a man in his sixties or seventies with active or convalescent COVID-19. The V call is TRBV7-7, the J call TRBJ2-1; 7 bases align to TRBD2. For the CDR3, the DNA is TGTGCTAGCAGCCGCTTAAACGCGGGAGAGGGCAATGAGCAGTTCTTC. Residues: CASSRLNAGEGNEQFF.